The subject of this entry is one T cell receptor beta chain. Data came from immunoSEQ multiplex PCR; TCRdb stores just in-frame clones and leaves some out. The data contain under 150,000 clones, 81% of them singletons. The data originate from a study of blood T cell repertoires in COVID-19. This CDR3 comprises 13 residues. Deletions cut 3 bases from V and 6 bases from J, with 10 bases between. Germline CDR1 reads MNHEY; CDR2 reads SMNVEV (reference sequence). The genes are TRBV27 and TRBJ2-3; the D gene is possibly TRBD2 (6 bases). Sequences were obtained from peripheral blood. The receptor was derived from a woman aged 55-70 years with active or convalescent COVID-19. CDR3 loop: CASSFGGSDTQYF. CDR3 bases: TGTGCCAGCAGTTTTGGAGGGTCTGATACGCAGTATTTT.